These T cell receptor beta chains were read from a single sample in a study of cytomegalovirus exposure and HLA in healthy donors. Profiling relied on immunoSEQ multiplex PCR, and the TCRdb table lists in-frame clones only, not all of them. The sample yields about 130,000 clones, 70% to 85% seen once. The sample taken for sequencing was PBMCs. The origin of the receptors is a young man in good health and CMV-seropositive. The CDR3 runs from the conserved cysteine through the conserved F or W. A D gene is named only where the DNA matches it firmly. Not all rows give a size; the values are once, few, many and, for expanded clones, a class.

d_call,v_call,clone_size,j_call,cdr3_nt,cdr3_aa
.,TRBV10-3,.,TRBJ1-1,TGTGCCATCAGGCAGGCAGTAGCGTCGGGTGAAGCTTTCTTT,CAIRQAVASGEAFF
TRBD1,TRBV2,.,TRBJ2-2,TGTGCCAGCAGAGGGACAGCCTCGCGGAGCACCGGGGAGCTGTTTTTT,CASRGTASRSTGELFF
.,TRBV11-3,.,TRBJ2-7,TGTGCCAGCAGCGGCGGCGTTGGCGAGCAGTACTTC,CASSGGVGEQYF
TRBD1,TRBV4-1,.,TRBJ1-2,TGCGCCAGCAGCCAATCCCCGGACAGGACGGGCTACACCTTC,CASSQSPDRTGYTF
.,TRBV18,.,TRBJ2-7,TGTGCCAGCTCACCTTTAAAAGGACTTGGCTCCTACGAGCAGTACTTC,CASSPLKGLGSYEQYF
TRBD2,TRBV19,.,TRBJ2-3,TGTGCCAGTGGAGCGGGGGGCCATAAGGCAGATACGCAGTATTTT,CASGAGGHKADTQYF
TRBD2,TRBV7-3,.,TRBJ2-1,TGTGCCAGCAGCTTACCGGGACTAGCGGGGAATGAGCAGTTCTTC,CASSLPGLAGNEQFF
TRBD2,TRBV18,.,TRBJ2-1,TGTGCCAGCTCAAGCACTAGCGGGGGGTACAATGAGCAGTTCTTC,CASSSTSGGYNEQFF
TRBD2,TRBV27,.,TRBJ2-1,TGTGCCAGCAGTTTACGGAGACTAGCGGGTGGTACCTACAATGAGCAGTTCTTC,CASSLRRLAGGTYNEQFF
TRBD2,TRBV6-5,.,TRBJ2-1,TGTGCCAGCAGCCGGGCCGGGAGGACCTACAATGAGCAGTTCTTC,CASSRAGRTYNEQFF
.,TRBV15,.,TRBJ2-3,TGTGCCACCAGCAGAGATCGATTCTCGACAGCGAACACAGATACGCAGTATTTT,CATSRDRFSTANTDTQYF
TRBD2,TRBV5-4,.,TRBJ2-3,TGTGCCAGCCTAGCGGGGGGCACAGATACGCAGTATTTT,CASLAGGTDTQYF
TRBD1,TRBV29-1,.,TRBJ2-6,TGCAGCGTCCGGACAGGGACTGGGGCCAACGTCCTGACTTTC,CSVRTGTGANVLTF
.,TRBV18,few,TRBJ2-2,TGTGCCAGCTCACCAGCCCCCACAGTTAGCGGGGAGCTGTTTTTT,CASSPAPTVSGELFF
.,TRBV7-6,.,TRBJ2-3,TGTGCCAGCAGCTTAGGGAATAGGAGGGGTAGCACAGATACGCAGTATTTT,CASSLGNRRGSTDTQYF
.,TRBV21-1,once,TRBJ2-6,TGTGCCAGAGGGGGACCAAACAGGGATGGGGCCAACGTCCTGACTTTC,CARGGPNRDGANVLTF
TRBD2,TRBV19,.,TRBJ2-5,TGTGCCAGTAGTATTTCCGGGACTAGCGAGATCCAGTACTTC,CASSISGTSEIQYF
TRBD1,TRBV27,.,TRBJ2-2,TGTGCCAGCAGTACCCGATGGACAGGGGGCACCGGGGAGCTGTTTTTT,CASSTRWTGGTGELFF
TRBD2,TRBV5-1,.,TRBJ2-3,TGCGCCAGCAGCTTGAGTAGCGGGGGGCTTACGCAGTATTTT,CASSLSSGGLTQYF
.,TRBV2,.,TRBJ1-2,TGTGCCAGCAGTGTTGGAGGGATAGTCTATGGCTACACCTTC,CASSVGGIVYGYTF
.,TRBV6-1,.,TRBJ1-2,TGTGCCAGCAGGGTTCGGGACACATCCGCCTATGGCTACACCTTC,CASRVRDTSAYGYTF
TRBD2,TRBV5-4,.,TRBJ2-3,TGTGCCAGCAGCTCCCCGGGTAGCGGGAGAACAGATACGCAGTATTTT,CASSSPGSGRTDTQYF
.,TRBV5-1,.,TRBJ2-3,TGCGCCAGCAGCTTCCGACTAGTCTCCGATACGCAGTATTTT,CASSFRLVSDTQYF
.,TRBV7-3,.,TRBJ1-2,TGTGCCAGCAGCCCCCGTACGGGGATGGCTAACTATGGCTACACCTTC,CASSPRTGMANYGYTF
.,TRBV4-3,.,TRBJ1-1,TGCGCCAGCAGCCAAGAGCGGGGTTTGTACGCTGAAGCTTTCTTT,CASSQERGLYAEAFF